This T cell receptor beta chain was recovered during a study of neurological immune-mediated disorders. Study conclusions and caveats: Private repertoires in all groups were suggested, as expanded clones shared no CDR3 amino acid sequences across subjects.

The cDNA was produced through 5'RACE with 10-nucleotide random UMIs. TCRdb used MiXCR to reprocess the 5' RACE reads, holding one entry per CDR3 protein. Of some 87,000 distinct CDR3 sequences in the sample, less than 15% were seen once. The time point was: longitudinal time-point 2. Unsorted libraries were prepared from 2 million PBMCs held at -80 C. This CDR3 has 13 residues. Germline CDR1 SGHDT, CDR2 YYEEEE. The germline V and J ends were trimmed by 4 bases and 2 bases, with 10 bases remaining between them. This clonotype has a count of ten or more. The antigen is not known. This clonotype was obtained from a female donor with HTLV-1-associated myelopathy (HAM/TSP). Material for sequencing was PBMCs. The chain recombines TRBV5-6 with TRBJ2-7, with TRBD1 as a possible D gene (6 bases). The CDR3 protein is CASSLRTAYEQYF. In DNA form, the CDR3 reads TGTGCCAGCAGCCTAAGGACAGCCTACGAGCAGTACTTC.